This TCR beta chain came from a study of T cells in localized non-small cell lung cancer. Findings and limits, study-wide: Higher blood T cell density tracked longer overall survival. There was higher T cell clonality in uninvolved adjacent lung than in tumor, and it was highest there. A median of approximately 57 clones ranked among the top 100 in tumor appeared in adjacent lung. Heterogeneity remains possible, as sequencing covered one tumor region only.

Trimming pared 3 bases from V and 2 bases from J, leaving 13 bases between. CDR3 length: 16 amino acids. Germline V lookup: CDR1 ENHRY, CDR2 SYGVKD. As to this clone: Its antigen is undetermined.

Generated by immunoSEQ multiplex PCR, the TCRdb table keeps only in-frame clones and is missing some. The sample yields around 100,000 clones, about 91% seen once. This TCR came from a man aged 40 to 70 with stage I squamous cell lung carcinoma. This chain joins TRBV10-3 and TRBJ1-4; D is unresolved. Material: peripheral blood, obtained before any cancer treatment. CDR3: CAISDPTLGTNEKLFF. CDR3 DNA sequence: TGTGCCATCAGTGACCCCACACTCGGGACTAATGAAAAACTGTTTTTT.